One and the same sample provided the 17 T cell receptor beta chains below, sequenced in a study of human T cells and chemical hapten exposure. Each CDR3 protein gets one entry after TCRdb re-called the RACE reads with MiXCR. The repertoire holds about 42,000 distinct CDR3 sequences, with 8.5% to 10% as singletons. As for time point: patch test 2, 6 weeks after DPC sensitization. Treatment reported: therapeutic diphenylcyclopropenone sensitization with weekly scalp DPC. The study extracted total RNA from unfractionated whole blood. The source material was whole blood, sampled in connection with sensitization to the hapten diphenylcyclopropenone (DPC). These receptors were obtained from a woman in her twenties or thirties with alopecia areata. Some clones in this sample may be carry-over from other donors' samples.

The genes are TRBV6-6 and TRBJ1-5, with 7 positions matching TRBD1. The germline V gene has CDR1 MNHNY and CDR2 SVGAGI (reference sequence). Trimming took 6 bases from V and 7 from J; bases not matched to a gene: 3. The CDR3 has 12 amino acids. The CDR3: CASRPGGQPQHF. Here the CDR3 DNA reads TGTGCCAGCAGGCCAGGGGGGCAGCCCCAGCATTTT.

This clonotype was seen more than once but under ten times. In DNA form, the CDR3 reads TGCGCCAGCAGCTACGGACAGTCCGCCTACGAGCAGTACTTC. Amino acids: CASSYGQSAYEQYF. This rearrangement joins TRBV4-1 to TRBJ2-7; maybe TRBD1 (6 bases). V was pared by 5 bases and J by 2 bases, with 13 bases between. The CDR3 runs 14 residues. CDR1 MGHRA and CDR2 YSYEKL come from the germline V gene.

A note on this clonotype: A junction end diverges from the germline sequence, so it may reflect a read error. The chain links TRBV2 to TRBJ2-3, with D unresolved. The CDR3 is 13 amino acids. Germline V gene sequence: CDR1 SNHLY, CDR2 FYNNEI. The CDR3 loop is CVSSPGSTDTQYF. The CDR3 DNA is TGTGTCAGCAGTCCCGGGAGCACAGATACGCAGTATTTT.

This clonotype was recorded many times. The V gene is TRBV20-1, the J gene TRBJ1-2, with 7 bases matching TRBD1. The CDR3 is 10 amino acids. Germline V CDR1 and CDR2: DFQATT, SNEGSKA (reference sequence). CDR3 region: CRGDSYGYTF. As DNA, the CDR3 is TGCAGAGGGGACAGCTATGGCTACACCTTC.

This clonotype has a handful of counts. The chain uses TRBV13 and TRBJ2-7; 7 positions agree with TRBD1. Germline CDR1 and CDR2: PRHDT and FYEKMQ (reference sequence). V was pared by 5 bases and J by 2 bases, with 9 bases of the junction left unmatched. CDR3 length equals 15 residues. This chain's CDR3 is CASSLGTAAPYEQYF. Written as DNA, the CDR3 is TGTGCCAGCAGCCTCGGGACAGCCGCCCCCTACGAGCAGTACTTC.

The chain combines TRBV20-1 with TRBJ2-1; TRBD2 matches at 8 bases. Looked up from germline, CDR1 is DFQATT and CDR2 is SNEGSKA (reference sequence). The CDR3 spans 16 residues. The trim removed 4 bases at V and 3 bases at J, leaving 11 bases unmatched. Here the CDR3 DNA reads TGCAGTGCTAATCGCCCCGAGCGGGGGATCTACAATGAGCAGTTCTTC. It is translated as CSANRPERGIYNEQFF.

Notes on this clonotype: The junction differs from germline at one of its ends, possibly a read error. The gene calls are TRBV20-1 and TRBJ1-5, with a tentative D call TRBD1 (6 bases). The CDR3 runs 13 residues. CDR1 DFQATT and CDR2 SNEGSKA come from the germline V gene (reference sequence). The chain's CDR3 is CSARAGDNQSQHF. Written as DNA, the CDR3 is TGCAGTGCTAGAGCGGGGGACAATCAGTCCCAGCATTTT.

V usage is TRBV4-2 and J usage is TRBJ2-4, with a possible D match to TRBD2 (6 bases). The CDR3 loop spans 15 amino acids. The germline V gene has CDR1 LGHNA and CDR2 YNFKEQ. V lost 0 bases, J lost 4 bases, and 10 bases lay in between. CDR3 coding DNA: TGTGCCAGCAGCCAAGATACCGCGGGGAAAAACATTCAGTACTTC. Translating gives CASSQDTAGKNIQYF.

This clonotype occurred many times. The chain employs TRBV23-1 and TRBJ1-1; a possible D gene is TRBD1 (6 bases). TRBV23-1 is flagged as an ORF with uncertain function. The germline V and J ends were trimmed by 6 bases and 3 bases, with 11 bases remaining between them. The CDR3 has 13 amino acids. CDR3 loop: CASSPDSDTEAFF. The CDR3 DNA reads TGCGCCAGCAGCCCGGACAGTGACACTGAAGCTTTCTTT.

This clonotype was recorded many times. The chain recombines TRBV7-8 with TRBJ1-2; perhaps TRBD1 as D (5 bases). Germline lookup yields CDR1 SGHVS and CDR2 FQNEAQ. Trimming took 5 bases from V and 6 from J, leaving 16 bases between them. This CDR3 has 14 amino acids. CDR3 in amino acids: CASSHGGGANGYTF. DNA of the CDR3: TGTGCCAGCAGCCATGGTGGTGGGGCAAATGGCTACACCTTC.

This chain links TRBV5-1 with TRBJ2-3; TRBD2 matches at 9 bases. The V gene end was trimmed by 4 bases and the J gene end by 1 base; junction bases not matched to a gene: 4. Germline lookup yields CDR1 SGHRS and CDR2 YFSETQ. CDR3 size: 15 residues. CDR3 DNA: TGCGCCAGCAGCCGAGTAGCGGGAGGCACAGATACGCAGTATTTT. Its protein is CASSRVAGGTDTQYF.

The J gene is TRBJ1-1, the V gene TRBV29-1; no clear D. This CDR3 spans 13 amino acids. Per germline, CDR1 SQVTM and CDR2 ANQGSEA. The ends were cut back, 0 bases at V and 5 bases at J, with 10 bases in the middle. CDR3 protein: CSVEEGQVTEAFF. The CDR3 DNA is TGCAGCGTTGAAGAGGGTCAGGTGACTGAAGCTTTCTTT.

DNA for the CDR3: TGTGCCAGCAGCCCCGGACAGTGGGGAAACACCATATATTTT. Amino acids: CASSPGQWGNTIYF. This chain uses TRBV12-3 or TRBV12-4 with TRBJ1-3; D may be TRBD1 (6 bases). This CDR3 is 14 amino acids long. The V and J ends lost 6 bases and 4 bases respectively, with 13 bases between them.

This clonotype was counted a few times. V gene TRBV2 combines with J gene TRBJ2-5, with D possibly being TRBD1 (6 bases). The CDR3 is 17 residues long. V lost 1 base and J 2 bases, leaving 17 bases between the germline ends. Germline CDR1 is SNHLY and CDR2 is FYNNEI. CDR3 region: CASSEGSIRTEQETQYF. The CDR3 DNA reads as TGTGCCAGCAGTGAAGGTTCAATTAGGACAGAGCAAGAGACCCAGTACTTC.

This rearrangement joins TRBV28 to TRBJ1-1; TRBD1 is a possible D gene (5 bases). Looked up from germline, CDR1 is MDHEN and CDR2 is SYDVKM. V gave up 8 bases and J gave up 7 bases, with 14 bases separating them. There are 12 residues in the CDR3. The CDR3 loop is CASREQGLEAFF. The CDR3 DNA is TGTGCCAGCCGAGAGCAGGGTCTTGAAGCTTTCTTT. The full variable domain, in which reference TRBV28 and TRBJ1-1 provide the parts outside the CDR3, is DVKVTQSSRYLVKRTGEKVFLECVQDMDHENMFWYRQDPGLGLRLIYFSYDVKMKEKGDIPEGYSVSREKKERFSLILESASTNQTSMYLCASREQGLEAFFGQGTRLTVV.

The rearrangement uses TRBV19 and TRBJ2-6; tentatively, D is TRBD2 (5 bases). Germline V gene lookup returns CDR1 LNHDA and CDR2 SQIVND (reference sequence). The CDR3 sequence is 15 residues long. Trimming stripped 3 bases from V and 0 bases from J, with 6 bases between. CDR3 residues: CASSIEGSGANVLTF. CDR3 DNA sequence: TGTGCCAGTAGTATCGAGGGCTCTGGGGCCAACGTCCTGACTTTC. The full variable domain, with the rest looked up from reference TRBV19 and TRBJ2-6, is DGGITQSPKYLFRKEGQNVTLSCEQNLNHDAMYWYRQDPGQGLRLIYYSQIVNDFQKGDIAEGYSVSREKKESFPLTVTSAQKNPTAFYLCASSIEGSGANVLTFGAGSRLTVL.

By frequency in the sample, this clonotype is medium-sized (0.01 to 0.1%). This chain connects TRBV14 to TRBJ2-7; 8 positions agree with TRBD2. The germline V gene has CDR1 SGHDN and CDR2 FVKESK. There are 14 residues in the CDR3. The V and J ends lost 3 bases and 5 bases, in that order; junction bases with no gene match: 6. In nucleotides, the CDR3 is TGTGCCAGCAGCCACCGGGGGGGGAGGCACGAGCAGTACTTC. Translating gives CASSHRGGRHEQYF.